This is a list of T cell receptor beta chains from one sample in a study of spatial heterogeneity in lung cancer. TCRdb reprocessed the 5' RACE reads via MiXCR and lists one record per CDR3 protein. The sample consists of about 61,000 distinct CDR3 sequences, roughly 5.9% of them appearing once. The input for sequencing was PBMCs, taken at surgery. These receptor sequences come from a female donor with early-stage non-small cell lung cancer. CDR3s include the opening cysteine and the closing phenylalanine or tryptophan. The D gene is left open where the match is weak. Where a row states a size, it is once, few, many or the class of an expanded clone; other rows omit it.

j_call: TRBJ2-2
clone_size: many
d_call: TRBD1
v_call: TRBV4-2
cdr3_aa: CASSLPGQGNTGELFF
cdr3_nt: TGTGCCAGTTCACTCCCGGGACAGGGGAACACCGGGGAGCTGTTTTTT

j_call: TRBJ1-5
clone_size: many
d_call: -
v_call: TRBV7-2
cdr3_aa: CASSFLLSNQPQHF
cdr3_nt: TGTGCCAGCAGCTTTCTATTGAGCAATCAGCCCCAGCATTTT

j_call: TRBJ2-1
clone_size: -
d_call: -
v_call: TRBV2
cdr3_aa: CASNLDTSNEQFF
cdr3_nt: TGTGCCAGCAACTTGGACACTTCCAATGAGCAGTTCTTC

j_call: TRBJ2-5
clone_size: many
d_call: -
v_call: TRBV7-9
cdr3_aa: CASSKLGYRETQYF
cdr3_nt: TGTGCCAGCAGCAAACTAGGTTATAGGGAGACCCAGTACTTC

j_call: TRBJ2-3
clone_size: medium-sized
d_call: -
v_call: TRBV28
cdr3_aa: CASTAAGPKDTQYF
cdr3_nt: TGTGCCAGCACTGCTGCGGGACCGAAGGATACGCAGTATTTT

j_call: TRBJ2-3
clone_size: -
d_call: TRBD2
v_call: TRBV9
cdr3_aa: CASSPRGVGDTQYF
cdr3_nt: TGTGCCAGCAGCCCCCGGGGGGTAGGAGATACGCAGTATTTT

j_call: TRBJ1-5
clone_size: many
d_call: TRBD1
v_call: TRBV30
cdr3_aa: CAWSSGQGVQPQHF
cdr3_nt: TGTGCCTGGAGTTCCGGACAGGGGGTCCAGCCCCAGCATTTT

j_call: TRBJ2-2
clone_size: few
d_call: TRBD2
v_call: TRBV9
cdr3_aa: CASSAGLAGSANTGELFF
cdr3_nt: TGTGCCAGCAGCGCGGGACTAGCGGGGTCCGCGAACACCGGGGAGCTGTTTTTT

j_call: TRBJ1-4
clone_size: many
d_call: -
v_call: TRBV29-1
cdr3_aa: CSVGGLGEKLFF
cdr3_nt: TGCAGCGTCGGGGGCCTGGGGGAAAAACTGTTTTTT

j_call: TRBJ2-7
clone_size: few
d_call: TRBD2
v_call: TRBV27
cdr3_aa: CASSPTVAGPPYEQYF
cdr3_nt: TGTGCCAGCAGTCCCACGGTAGCGGGGCCGCCCTACGAGCAGTACTTC

j_call: TRBJ2-2
clone_size: many
d_call: TRBD2
v_call: TRBV12-3/TRBV12-4
cdr3_aa: CASRSGSGGAGELFF
cdr3_nt: TGTGCCAGCAGGTCGGGCTCGGGAGGGGCCGGGGAGCTGTTTTTT

j_call: TRBJ2-5
clone_size: many
d_call: -
v_call: TRBV7-9
cdr3_aa: CASSSLSLGTQYF
cdr3_nt: TGTGCCAGCAGCTCCCTATCCCTCGGGACCCAGTACTTC

j_call: TRBJ1-6
clone_size: few
d_call: -
v_call: TRBV20-1
cdr3_aa: CSARDRPALPNSPLHF
cdr3_nt: TGCAGTGCTAGAGATCGCCCGGCCCTCCCTAATTCACCCCTCCACTTT

j_call: TRBJ2-1
clone_size: few
d_call: -
v_call: TRBV12-3/TRBV12-4
cdr3_aa: CASTSSNNEQFF
cdr3_nt: TGTGCCAGCACCTCGAGTAATAATGAGCAGTTCTTC

j_call: TRBJ1-1
clone_size: many
d_call: TRBD1
v_call: TRBV12-5
cdr3_aa: CASGIESGQGVSEAFF
cdr3_nt: TGTGCTAGTGGTATTGAATCCGGACAGGGGGTCTCTGAAGCTTTCTTT

j_call: TRBJ1-6
clone_size: many
d_call: TRBD1
v_call: TRBV4-2
cdr3_aa: CASSQDLAGQGDSPLHF
cdr3_nt: TGTGCCAGCAGCCAAGATCTCGCGGGACAGGGGGATTCACCCCTCCACTTT

j_call: TRBJ2-3
clone_size: -
d_call: TRBD1
v_call: TRBV19
cdr3_aa: CASSPWTGSTDTQYF
cdr3_nt: TGTGCCAGTAGTCCCTGGACAGGGAGCACAGATACGCAGTATTTT

j_call: TRBJ1-2
clone_size: -
d_call: -
v_call: TRBV1
cdr3_aa: CTSSRKQGAANYGYTF
cdr3_nt: TGCACCAGCAGCCGGAAACAGGGGGCCGCTAACTATGGCTACACCTTC

j_call: TRBJ2-3
clone_size: few
d_call: -
v_call: TRBV5-1
cdr3_aa: CASSPSGRSHSSTDTQYF
cdr3_nt: TGCGCCAGCAGCCCCTCGGGACGGTCACATTCTAGCACAGATACGCAGTATTTT

j_call: TRBJ1-1
clone_size: -
d_call: -
v_call: TRBV14
cdr3_aa: CASSQAEGTEAFF
cdr3_nt: TGTGCCAGCAGCCAAGCGGAGGGCACTGAAGCTTTCTTT

j_call: TRBJ2-3
clone_size: many
d_call: -
v_call: TRBV6-5
cdr3_aa: CASSRAVRMSADTQYF
cdr3_nt: TGTGCCAGCAGTAGGGCCGTTCGGATGAGCGCAGATACGCAGTATTTT

j_call: TRBJ2-5
clone_size: -
d_call: TRBD2
v_call: TRBV6-6
cdr3_aa: CASSYKASGQETQYF
cdr3_nt: TGTGCCAGCAGTTACAAGGCTAGCGGCCAAGAGACCCAGTACTTC

j_call: TRBJ2-3
clone_size: -
d_call: TRBD1
v_call: TRBV7-8
cdr3_aa: CASSLRQGAADTQYF
cdr3_nt: TGTGCCAGCAGCTTGAGGCAGGGGGCTGCAGATACGCAGTATTTT

j_call: TRBJ2-1
clone_size: -
d_call: TRBD2
v_call: TRBV3-1
cdr3_aa: CASSLRTSGGYNEQFF
cdr3_nt: TGTGCCAGCAGCCTGAGGACTAGCGGGGGGTACAATGAGCAGTTCTTC

j_call: TRBJ2-5
clone_size: many
d_call: -
v_call: TRBV24-1
cdr3_aa: CATSDWGEETQYF
cdr3_nt: TGTGCCACCAGTGATTGGGGGGAAGAGACCCAGTACTTC

j_call: TRBJ2-7
clone_size: many
d_call: TRBD1
v_call: TRBV9
cdr3_aa: CASSPRTGVYEQYF
cdr3_nt: TGTGCCAGCAGCCCTAGGACAGGAGTCTACGAGCAGTACTTC

j_call: TRBJ2-3
clone_size: -
d_call: TRBD2
v_call: TRBV7-9
cdr3_aa: CASSFASGYTDTQYF
cdr3_nt: TGTGCCAGCAGCTTTGCTAGCGGTTACACAGATACGCAGTATTTT

j_call: TRBJ2-3
clone_size: many
d_call: -
v_call: TRBV29-1
cdr3_aa: CSVVGLSTDTQYF
cdr3_nt: TGCAGCGTTGTAGGGCTATCCACAGATACGCAGTATTTT

j_call: TRBJ2-5
clone_size: -
d_call: -
v_call: TRBV6-2/TRBV6-3
cdr3_aa: CASSFLGQGGPKTQYF
cdr3_nt: TGTGCCAGCAGTTTCCTGGGCCAGGGGGGGCCGAAGACCCAGTACTTC

j_call: TRBJ2-3
clone_size: -
d_call: -
v_call: TRBV28
cdr3_aa: CASTEGGYGTDTQYF
cdr3_nt: TGTGCCAGCACCGAGGGGGGGTATGGCACAGATACGCAGTATTTT

j_call: TRBJ1-2
clone_size: many
d_call: TRBD1
v_call: TRBV20-1
cdr3_aa: CSANPADRVGGRGYTF
cdr3_nt: TGCAGTGCTAACCCCGCGGACAGGGTAGGCGGGCGTGGCTACACCTTC

j_call: TRBJ1-1
clone_size: -
d_call: -
v_call: TRBV6-5
cdr3_aa: CASRLYGGTEAFF
cdr3_nt: TGTGCCAGCAGGCTTTATGGGGGAACTGAAGCTTTCTTT

j_call: TRBJ1-2
clone_size: many
d_call: -
v_call: TRBV7-9
cdr3_aa: CASSSSQGSYGYTF
cdr3_nt: TGTGCCAGCAGCTCTTCTCAGGGGAGCTATGGCTACACCTTC

j_call: TRBJ2-7
clone_size: few
d_call: -
v_call: TRBV29-1
cdr3_aa: CSGRTAGDYEQYF
cdr3_nt: TGCAGCGGACGGACGGCCGGGGACTACGAGCAGTACTTC

j_call: TRBJ2-1
clone_size: many
d_call: TRBD2
v_call: TRBV11-3
cdr3_aa: CASSFFSGRADVFDEQFF
cdr3_nt: TGTGCCAGCAGCTTTTTTAGCGGGAGGGCCGATGTATTCGATGAGCAGTTCTTC

j_call: TRBJ2-2
clone_size: few
d_call: TRBD2
v_call: TRBV20-1
cdr3_aa: CSARVAGRTGELFF
cdr3_nt: TGCAGTGCTAGGGTAGCGGGTCGCACCGGGGAGCTGTTTTTT

j_call: TRBJ2-1
clone_size: -
d_call: TRBD1
v_call: TRBV20-1
cdr3_aa: CSARGTGGGLNEQFF
cdr3_nt: TGCAGTGCTAGAGGGACAGGCGGCGGTCTCAATGAGCAGTTCTTC

j_call: TRBJ2-6
clone_size: many
d_call: -
v_call: TRBV27
cdr3_aa: CASSSSRWPPVLTF
cdr3_nt: TGTGCCAGCAGTTCATCTAGGTGGCCCCCCGTCCTGACTTTC

j_call: TRBJ2-7
clone_size: -
d_call: TRBD1
v_call: TRBV20-1
cdr3_aa: CSAAGTGPFYEQYF
cdr3_nt: TGCAGTGCGGCCGGGACAGGGCCCTTCTACGAGCAGTACTTC

j_call: TRBJ2-3
clone_size: -
d_call: -
v_call: TRBV11-2
cdr3_aa: CASSLLLGRPTDTQYF
cdr3_nt: TGTGCCAGCAGCTTACTGCTTGGCAGGCCCACAGATACGCAGTATTTT

j_call: TRBJ2-5
clone_size: -
d_call: -
v_call: TRBV12-3/TRBV12-4
cdr3_aa: CASREGLQETQYF
cdr3_nt: TGTGCCAGCAGGGAGGGTCTGCAAGAGACCCAGTACTTC

j_call: TRBJ1-5
clone_size: -
d_call: -
v_call: TRBV6-6
cdr3_aa: CASSGDLSGQPQHF
cdr3_nt: TGTGCCAGCAGTGGGGACCTTTCAGGGCAGCCCCAGCATTTT

j_call: TRBJ2-5
clone_size: few
d_call: -
v_call: TRBV2
cdr3_aa: CASSRTRGETQYF
cdr3_nt: TGTGCCAGCAGCCGAACTAGGGGTGAGACCCAGTACTTC

j_call: TRBJ1-5
clone_size: many
d_call: -
v_call: TRBV6-2/TRBV6-3
cdr3_aa: CASSSPGLDQPQHF
cdr3_nt: TGTGCCAGCAGTTCCCCGGGGTTGGATCAGCCCCAGCATTTT

j_call: TRBJ1-2
clone_size: -
d_call: -
v_call: TRBV7-2
cdr3_aa: CASSLGNTVYGYTF
cdr3_nt: TGTGCCAGCAGCTTAGGCAATACCGTCTATGGCTACACCTTC

j_call: TRBJ1-1
clone_size: many
d_call: -
v_call: TRBV20-1
cdr3_aa: CSARDETENTEAFF
cdr3_nt: TGCAGTGCTAGAGACGAGACAGAGAACACTGAAGCTTTCTTT

j_call: TRBJ1-5
clone_size: many
d_call: -
v_call: TRBV20-1
cdr3_aa: CSAREVGMDQPQHF
cdr3_nt: TGCAGTGCTAGAGAGGTGGGGATGGATCAGCCCCAGCATTTT

j_call: TRBJ2-1
clone_size: many
d_call: -
v_call: TRBV29-1
cdr3_aa: CSVEPGDEQFF
cdr3_nt: TGCAGCGTTGAGCCCGGGGATGAGCAGTTCTTC

j_call: TRBJ1-1
clone_size: many
d_call: -
v_call: TRBV12-3/TRBV12-4
cdr3_aa: CASSPWEDWDTEAFF
cdr3_nt: TGTGCCAGCAGCCCTTGGGAGGATTGGGACACTGAAGCTTTCTTT

j_call: TRBJ1-2
clone_size: many
d_call: -
v_call: TRBV29-1
cdr3_aa: CSVESGPYLTMATPSIVPF
cdr3_nt: -

j_call: TRBJ2-7
clone_size: many
d_call: -
v_call: TRBV21-1
cdr3_aa: CASSKEGGEQYF
cdr3_nt: TGTGCCAGCAGCAAAGAGGGTGGCGAGCAGTACTTC

j_call: TRBJ1-5
clone_size: many
d_call: -
v_call: TRBV5-6
cdr3_aa: CASSLASGPQPQHF
cdr3_nt: TGTGCCAGCAGCTTGGCATCGGGGCCTCAGCCCCAGCATTTT

j_call: TRBJ2-3
clone_size: many
d_call: TRBD2
v_call: TRBV7-2
cdr3_aa: CASSLWSTSGLGDTQYF
cdr3_nt: TGTGCCAGCAGCTTATGGTCCACTAGCGGATTGGGAGATACGCAGTATTTT

j_call: TRBJ1-3
clone_size: many
d_call: -
v_call: TRBV5-1
cdr3_aa: CASSLDGSGNTIYF
cdr3_nt: TGCGCCAGCAGCTTGGACGGCTCTGGAAACACCATATATTTT

j_call: TRBJ1-2
clone_size: few
d_call: -
v_call: TRBV9
cdr3_aa: CASSVEAGYVYGYTF
cdr3_nt: TGTGCCAGCAGCGTAGAGGCAGGGTATGTCTATGGCTACACCTTC

j_call: TRBJ2-1
clone_size: few
d_call: -
v_call: TRBV6-1
cdr3_aa: CASSVSAAGSRFF
cdr3_nt: TGTGCCAGCAGCGTATCCGCGGCAGGGAGTAGGTTCTTC

j_call: TRBJ1-1
clone_size: many
d_call: -
v_call: TRBV4-2
cdr3_aa: CASSQVPAGKNTEAFF
cdr3_nt: TGTGCCAGCAGCCAAGTCCCGGCAGGGAAGAACACTGAAGCTTTCTTT